The rows below give T cell receptor beta chains drawn from one sample of a study of blood T cells in healthy people across ages. MiXCR, applied by TCRdb to the 5' RACE reads, yields one record per CDR3 protein. The sample shows 500,000 to 700,000 distinct CDR3 sequences, approximately 30% of them seen only once. The specimen sequenced was blood. The receptors here all came from a woman of 80 years or more in good health. The CDR3 runs from the conserved cysteine through the conserved F or W. D genes are given only for firm matches. For some rows the clone size is stated as once, few or many, or as a class when expanded; others skip it.

CDR3aa,CDR3nt,v_gene,d_gene,abundance,j_gene
CASSGRGGNTEAFF,TGTGCCAGCAGTGGCAGGGGGGGGAACACTGAAGCTTTCTTT,TRBV27,TRBD1,NA,TRBJ1-1
CASSYPTRGPSGGAAPTDTQYF,TGTGCCAGCAGTTACCCTACCCGCGGGCCTAGCGGGGGGGCCGCCCCCACAGATACGCAGTATTTT,TRBV6-2/TRBV6-3,TRBD2,many,TRBJ2-3
CASSFRRDSRYGYTF,TGTGCCAGCAGTTTCCGAAGGGACAGTCGATATGGCTACACCTTC,TRBV27,TRBD1,NA,TRBJ1-2
CASSFDGGTPLYGYTF,TGTGCCAGCAGCTTTGACGGGGGGACCCCTCTTTATGGCTACACCTTC,TRBV7-9,NA,many,TRBJ1-2
CASSPSGTGGLSSNQPQHF,TGTGCCAGCAGCCCCTCCGGGACAGGGGGACTCTCGAGCAATCAGCCCCAGCATTTT,TRBV3-1,TRBD1,NA,TRBJ1-5
CATSAPWDRDSEQYF,TGTGCCACCAGTGCCCCTTGGGACAGGGATTCCGAGCAGTACTTC,TRBV24-1,TRBD1,many,TRBJ2-7
CASSGTWTGGADTEAFF,TGTGCCAGCAGTGGTACTTGGACAGGGGGCGCGGACACTGAAGCTTTCTTT,TRBV6-1,TRBD1,few,TRBJ1-1
CASSSHQETQYF,TGTGCCAGTTCTAGCCATCAAGAGACCCAGTACTTC,TRBV5-8,NA,NA,TRBJ2-5
CTSYTRRRGSPLHF,TGTACCAGCTATACGCGACGGAGGGGTTCACCCCTCCACTTT,TRBV6-2/TRBV6-3,NA,NA,TRBJ1-6
CASNLGPAAPEGYTF,TGTGCCAGCAATCTGGGACCGGCGGCACCGGAAGGCTACACCTTC,TRBV6-6,NA,few,TRBJ1-2
CASSLTGADTGELFF,TGCGCCAGCAGCTTGACCGGGGCGGACACCGGGGAGCTGTTTTTT,TRBV5-1,NA,NA,TRBJ2-2
CSVEDRPKQFF,TGCAGCGTTGAGGACAGGCCAAAGCAGTTCTTC,TRBV29-1,TRBD1,many,TRBJ2-1
CASARAAYPYGYTF,TGTGCCAGCGCCCGGGCAGCCTACCCCTATGGCTACACCTTC,TRBV12-3/TRBV12-4,NA,NA,TRBJ1-2
CASSQQSLSYNSPLHF,TGTGCCAGCAGCCAACAGAGCCTCTCCTATAATTCACCCCTCCACTTT,TRBV4-2,NA,many,TRBJ1-6
CTSGGSVRTDTQYF,TGTACCAGCGGGGGTTCGGTTCGGACAGATACGCAGTATTTT,TRBV12-3/TRBV12-4,TRBD2,NA,TRBJ2-3
CASSLAGEGFREGYTF,TGTGCCAGCAGCCTAGCAGGGGAGGGATTTCGAGAGGGCTACACCTTC,TRBV28,NA,many,TRBJ1-2
CAGSWGGGYTF,TGCGCCGGCAGCTGGGGTGGGGGCTACACCTTC,TRBV5-1,NA,NA,TRBJ1-2
CASSIRVSGVAQYF,TGTGCCAGCAGCATTAGGGTTAGCGGGGTGGCGCAGTATTTT,TRBV11-2,TRBD2,many,TRBJ2-3
CSAGTGDYEQYF,TGCAGTGCAGGGACAGGGGACTACGAGCAGTACTTC,TRBV20-1,TRBD1,few,TRBJ2-7
CASSLDFLAGVNYGYTF,TGTGCCAGCAGCTTAGACTTCTTGGCAGGGGTTAACTATGGCTACACCTTC,TRBV7-2,NA,NA,TRBJ1-2
CASRMGGGSYNEQFF,TGCGCCAGCAGGATGGGGGGGGGCTCCTACAATGAGCAGTTCTTC,TRBV5-1,TRBD2,many,TRBJ2-1
CASSLTLGRTNEKLFF,TGTGCCAGCAGCTTAACTCTGGGGCGAACTAATGAAAAACTGTTTTTT,TRBV7-2,NA,NA,TRBJ1-4